Described below is a single T cell receptor beta chain sequence and its context. Its antigen is still unknown. These data originate in a study of T cell responses to AZD1222 COVID-19 vaccine. Overall study results and limits: Nearly half of spike-specific TCRs reportedly target variant regions that are unmutated in the B.1.351 and B.1.1.7 variants. With two AZD1222 doses given, Spike-specific TCR breadth and depth both rose. CD4 TCRs associated with vaccination spanned spike, dominating at 160-218 and 743-854.

Produced via immunoSEQ multiplex PCR; TCRdb's table is partial and in-frame only. The sample lists about 84,000 clones; 90% to 95% were seen once. Looked up from germline, CDR1 is LGHNT and CDR2 is FRNRAP. CDR3 length equals 16 residues. Trimming removed 6 bases from V and 10 bases from J, with 25 bases in between. Second-dose groups at about 4 or about 12 weeks were pooled. The sample consisted of peripheral blood, taken 28 days after the second AZD1222 dose. The chain has TRBV12-5 and TRBJ1-5; possibly TRBD1 for D (5 bases). This sequence originates from an adult who received the AZD1222 COVID-19 vaccine. CDR3 in amino acids: CASGDTGLGQGSPQHF. CDR3 in DNA: TGTGCTAGTGGAGACACAGGTCTGGGTCAAGGCAGCCCCCAGCATTTT.